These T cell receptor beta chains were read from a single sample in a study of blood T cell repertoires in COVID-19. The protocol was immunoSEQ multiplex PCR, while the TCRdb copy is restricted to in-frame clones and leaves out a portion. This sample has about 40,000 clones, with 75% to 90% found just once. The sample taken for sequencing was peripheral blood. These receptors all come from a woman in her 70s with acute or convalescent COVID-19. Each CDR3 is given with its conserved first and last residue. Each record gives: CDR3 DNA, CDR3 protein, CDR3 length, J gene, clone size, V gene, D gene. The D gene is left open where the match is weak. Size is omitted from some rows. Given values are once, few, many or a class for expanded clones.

cdr3_nt: TGTGCCAGCAGTGGATATCAGGGACTGGGAGTTGGCTACACCTTC
cdr3_aa: CASSGYQGLGVGYTF
cdr3_length: 15
j_call: TRBJ1-2
clone_size: .
v_call: TRBV25-1
d_call: .

cdr3_nt: TGCGCCAGCAGTCCCAGTCCAGGTTTCACTGAAGCTTTCTTT
cdr3_aa: CASSPSPGFTEAFF
cdr3_length: 14
j_call: TRBJ1-1
clone_size: .
v_call: TRBV4-1
d_call: .

cdr3_nt: TGTGCCAGCAGTCCACAGGGAATTGAAAAACTGTTTTTT
cdr3_aa: CASSPQGIEKLFF
cdr3_length: 13
j_call: TRBJ1-4
clone_size: .
v_call: TRBV7-9
d_call: .

cdr3_nt: TGTGCCAGCAGCCCCTTAGGACACGTGAACACCGGGGAGCTGTTTTTT
cdr3_aa: CASSPLGHVNTGELFF
cdr3_length: 16
j_call: TRBJ2-2
clone_size: .
v_call: TRBV3-1/TRBV3-2
d_call: .

cdr3_nt: TGTGCCAGCAGTTTCCGCCCCGGGACTAGAGAGGCGACCCAGTACTTC
cdr3_aa: CASSFRPGTREATQYF
cdr3_length: 16
j_call: TRBJ2-5
clone_size: .
v_call: TRBV6-2/TRBV6-3
d_call: TRBD2

cdr3_nt: TGTGCCAGCAGTGAAGAAGGGGGGGGAATTGGTACGCAGTATTTT
cdr3_aa: CASSEEGGGIGTQYF
cdr3_length: 15
j_call: TRBJ2-3
clone_size: .
v_call: TRBV2
d_call: .

cdr3_nt: TGTGCCAGCAGCTCGAAAAGTGGGGGGAACTATGGCTACACCTTC
cdr3_aa: CASSSKSGGNYGYTF
cdr3_length: 15
j_call: TRBJ1-2
clone_size: .
v_call: TRBV7-2
d_call: .

cdr3_nt: TGTGCCAGTAGTATTCGTGACTGGGAGACCCAGTACTTC
cdr3_aa: CASSIRDWETQYF
cdr3_length: 13
j_call: TRBJ2-5
clone_size: .
v_call: TRBV19
d_call: .

cdr3_nt: TGTGCCAGTAGTAGAAACGACAGGGGGCTTATCTTC
cdr3_aa: CASSRNDRGLIF
cdr3_length: 12
j_call: TRBJ2-4
clone_size: .
v_call: TRBV19
d_call: TRBD1

cdr3_nt: TGTGCCAGCAGCCAAGAGGGCCAGGCGGGGACCCAGTACTTC
cdr3_aa: CASSQEGQAGTQYF
cdr3_length: 14
j_call: TRBJ2-5
clone_size: .
v_call: TRBV3-1/TRBV3-2
d_call: .

cdr3_nt: TGTGCCAGCAGTGAATATCTCTGGGGGCCCTACAATGAGCAGTTCTTC
cdr3_aa: CASSEYLWGPYNEQFF
cdr3_length: 16
j_call: TRBJ2-1
clone_size: once
v_call: TRBV25-1
d_call: .

cdr3_nt: TGTGCCAGCAGCCAGAAGCATATTTCGGAACTGTTTTTT
cdr3_aa: CASSQKHISELFF
cdr3_length: 13
j_call: TRBJ1-4
clone_size: few
v_call: TRBV3-1/TRBV3-2
d_call: .

cdr3_nt: TGTGCCAGCAGCCCCCGGGACAAAGGAGGAGAGACCCAGTACTTC
cdr3_aa: CASSPRDKGGETQYF
cdr3_length: 15
j_call: TRBJ2-5
clone_size: .
v_call: TRBV11-2
d_call: .

cdr3_nt: TGTGCCAGCAGCGTCCCTTTGCAGGGGCAGGGCGGGGAGCTGTTTTTT
cdr3_aa: CASSVPLQGQGGELFF
cdr3_length: 16
j_call: TRBJ2-2
clone_size: once
v_call: TRBV9
d_call: .

cdr3_nt: TGTGCCAGCAGCCCTCGAGTCACAGATACGCAGTATTTT
cdr3_aa: CASSPRVTDTQYF
cdr3_length: 13
j_call: TRBJ2-3
clone_size: once
v_call: TRBV7-9
d_call: .

cdr3_nt: TGTGCCAGCAGAGGGGCCCCTAACACTGAAGCTTTCTTT
cdr3_aa: CASRGAPNTEAFF
cdr3_length: 13
j_call: TRBJ1-1
clone_size: .
v_call: TRBV6-5
d_call: .

cdr3_nt: TGTGCCAGCCGGGGGCTAGCGGGAGGAACGGCAGAGACCCAGTACTTC
cdr3_aa: CASRGLAGGTAETQYF
cdr3_length: 16
j_call: TRBJ2-5
clone_size: few
v_call: TRBV4-2
d_call: TRBD2

cdr3_nt: TGTGCCAGCAGCCCTTGGGGCTTGTACAATGAGCAGTTCTTC
cdr3_aa: CASSPWGLYNEQFF
cdr3_length: 14
j_call: TRBJ2-1
clone_size: few
v_call: TRBV21-1
d_call: .

cdr3_nt: TGTGCCAGCAGCTCCTCTAGCGGGGAGCATTTCTTC
cdr3_aa: CASSSSSGEHFF
cdr3_length: 12
j_call: TRBJ2-1
clone_size: .
v_call: TRBV7-6
d_call: TRBD2

cdr3_nt: TGTGCCAGCAGCGCCGCGGGACGGCCAGCGGATACGCAGTATTTT
cdr3_aa: CASSAAGRPADTQYF
cdr3_length: 15
j_call: TRBJ2-3
clone_size: .
v_call: TRBV9
d_call: .

cdr3_nt: TGCAGCGTTCTAACGGGGGATCAGCCCCAGCATTTT
cdr3_aa: CSVLTGDQPQHF
cdr3_length: 12
j_call: TRBJ1-5
clone_size: .
v_call: TRBV29-1
d_call: .

cdr3_nt: TGTGCCAGCAGATTATCGGGGGTCATCACAGATACGCAGTATTTT
cdr3_aa: CASRLSGVITDTQYF
cdr3_length: 15
j_call: TRBJ2-3
clone_size: .
v_call: TRBV13
d_call: .

cdr3_nt: TGTGCCAGCAGAAAGGACAGGGGGCCAAATCAGCCCCAGCATTTT
cdr3_aa: CASRKDRGPNQPQHF
cdr3_length: 15
j_call: TRBJ1-5
clone_size: few
v_call: TRBV6-6
d_call: TRBD1

cdr3_nt: TGTGCCATCAGCCAGGGGGCGATCACTGAAGCTTTCTTT
cdr3_aa: CAISQGAITEAFF
cdr3_length: 13
j_call: TRBJ1-1
clone_size: .
v_call: TRBV10-3
d_call: TRBD1

cdr3_nt: TGTGCCAGCAGTGTTACTGGACAGGGCAATCAGCCCCAGCATTTT
cdr3_aa: CASSVTGQGNQPQHF
cdr3_length: 15
j_call: TRBJ1-5
clone_size: .
v_call: TRBV2
d_call: TRBD1

cdr3_nt: TGTGCCAGTAGTATATCCGGGACTACCGGAGAGACCCAGTACTTC
cdr3_aa: CASSISGTTGETQYF
cdr3_length: 15
j_call: TRBJ2-5
clone_size: .
v_call: TRBV19
d_call: TRBD2

cdr3_nt: TGCGCCAGCAGCTTGACTAGCGGGACCTACAATGAGCAGTTCTTC
cdr3_aa: CASSLTSGTYNEQFF
cdr3_length: 15
j_call: TRBJ2-1
clone_size: once
v_call: TRBV5-1
d_call: TRBD2

cdr3_nt: TGTGCCAGCAGTGAATCCCCGGACAAAATTTCTGAAACTTTCTTT
cdr3_aa: CASSESPDKISETFF
cdr3_length: 15
j_call: TRBJ1-1
clone_size: .
v_call: TRBV2
d_call: .

cdr3_nt: TGCGCCAGCAGCTTGGCCGAAGGGACTAGGGCTTTCTTT
cdr3_aa: CASSLAEGTRAFF
cdr3_length: 13
j_call: TRBJ1-1
clone_size: .
v_call: TRBV5-1
d_call: .

cdr3_nt: TGTGCCAGCAGTTACGTCGGACAAGCAACTAATGAAAAACTGTTTTTT
cdr3_aa: CASSYVGQATNEKLFF
cdr3_length: 16
j_call: TRBJ1-4
clone_size: .
v_call: TRBV6-5
d_call: .

cdr3_nt: TGTGCCAGCAGCTTAGTGGCAGGGGAATGGTATGGCTACACCTTC
cdr3_aa: CASSLVAGEWYGYTF
cdr3_length: 15
j_call: TRBJ1-2
clone_size: .
v_call: TRBV7-2
d_call: .

cdr3_nt: TGTGCCAGCAAGACAGGGACGACCGGGGAGCTGTTTTTT
cdr3_aa: CASKTGTTGELFF
cdr3_length: 13
j_call: TRBJ2-2
clone_size: few
v_call: TRBV12-3/TRBV12-4
d_call: TRBD1

cdr3_nt: TGTGCCACGGGTACTGCTAATGAAAAACTGTTTTTT
cdr3_aa: CATGTANEKLFF
cdr3_length: 12
j_call: TRBJ1-4
clone_size: .
v_call: TRBV10-3
d_call: .

cdr3_nt: TGTGCCAGCTCACCGAGGACAGGGGGTCAAGAGACCCAGTACTTC
cdr3_aa: CASSPRTGGQETQYF
cdr3_length: 15
j_call: TRBJ2-5
clone_size: .
v_call: TRBV18
d_call: TRBD1

cdr3_nt: TGTGCCAGCAGCTCTCACAGGGGGAACACCGGGGAGCTGTTTTTT
cdr3_aa: CASSSHRGNTGELFF
cdr3_length: 15
j_call: TRBJ2-2
clone_size: .
v_call: TRBV7-3
d_call: TRBD1